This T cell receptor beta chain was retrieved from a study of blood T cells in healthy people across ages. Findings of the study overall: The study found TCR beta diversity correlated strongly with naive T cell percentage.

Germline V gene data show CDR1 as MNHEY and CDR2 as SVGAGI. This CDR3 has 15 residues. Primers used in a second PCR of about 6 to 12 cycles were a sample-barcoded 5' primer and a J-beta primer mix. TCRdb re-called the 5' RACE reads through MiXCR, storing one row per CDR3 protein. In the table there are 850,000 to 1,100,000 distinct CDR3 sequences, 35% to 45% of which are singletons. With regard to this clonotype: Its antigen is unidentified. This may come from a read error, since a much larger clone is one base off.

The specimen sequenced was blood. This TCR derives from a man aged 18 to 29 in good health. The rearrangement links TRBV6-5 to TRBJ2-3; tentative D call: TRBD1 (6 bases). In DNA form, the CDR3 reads TGTGCCAGCAGTTACTCGAGGGGGACCACAGATACGCGGTATTTT. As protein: CASSYSRGTTDTRYF.